This T cell receptor (beta chain) was identified during a study of blood T cells in healthy people across ages. Findings and caveats of the study: The study found more naive CD4+ cells and higher diversity in long-lived than aged donors.

The table lists this clonotype with a few counts. Its antigen remains unidentified. A second roughly 6 to 12 cycle PCR used barcoded and J-beta primers. From the 5' RACE reads, TCRdb called clonotypes with MiXCR, one entry per CDR3 protein. Among 1.5 million to 2 million distinct CDR3 sequences listed, just under 50% were seen once. Germline lookup yields CDR1 LGHNA and CDR2 YNFKEQ. Trimming took 6 bases from V and 8 from J, leaving 22 bases between them. The CDR3 sequence is 15 residues long. The origin of this receptor is a woman aged 40 to 50 in good health. Sequencing was performed on blood. The J gene is TRBJ1-2, the V gene TRBV4-2; no definite D call. The CDR3 protein is CASSTGIRSDGGYTF. In DNA form, the CDR3 reads TGTGCCAGCAGTACGGGAATTAGGAGCGACGGGGGCTACACCTTC.